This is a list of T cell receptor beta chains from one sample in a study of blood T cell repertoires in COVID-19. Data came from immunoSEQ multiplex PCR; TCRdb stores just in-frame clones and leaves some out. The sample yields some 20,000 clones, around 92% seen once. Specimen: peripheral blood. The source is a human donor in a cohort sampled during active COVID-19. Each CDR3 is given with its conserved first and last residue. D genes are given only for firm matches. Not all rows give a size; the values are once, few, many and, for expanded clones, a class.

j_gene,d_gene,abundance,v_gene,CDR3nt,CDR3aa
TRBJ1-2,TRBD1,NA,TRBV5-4,TGTGCCAGCAGCTTGGGGGACAGGGAACCCTATGGCTACACCTTC,CASSLGDREPYGYTF
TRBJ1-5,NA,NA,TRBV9,TGTGCCAGCAGCCCCCGGGGGGGCGGCAATCAGCCCCAGCATTTT,CASSPRGGGNQPQHF
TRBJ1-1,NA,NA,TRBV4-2,TGTGCCAGCAGCCAAGAAATAGGACTCCTACACACTGAAGCTTTCTTT,CASSQEIGLLHTEAFF
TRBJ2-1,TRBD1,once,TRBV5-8,TGTGCCAGCAGCTCCGGGACAGGGCGTAACAATGAGCAGTTCTTC,CASSSGTGRNNEQFF
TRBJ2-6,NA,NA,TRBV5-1,TGCGCCAGCAGCTTGACTCCAGGGTCTGGGGCCAACGTCCTGACTTTC,CASSLTPGSGANVLTF
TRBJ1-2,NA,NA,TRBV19,TGTGCCAGTAGTAGGGGGGTCTCCGGGACGGGTGCGCGTGGCTACACCTTC,CASSRGVSGTGARGYTF
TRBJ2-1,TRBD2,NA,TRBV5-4,TGTGCCAGCACCCGGACTAGCTCGGGCCATGAGCAGTTCTTC,CASTRTSSGHEQFF
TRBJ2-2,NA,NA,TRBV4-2,TGTGCCAGCAGCCAGGACAGACCCACCGGGGAGCTGTTTTTT,CASSQDRPTGELFF
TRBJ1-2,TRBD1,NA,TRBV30,TGTGCCTGGAGCCCTCGACAGGGGTTTTTTAACTATGGCTACACCTTC,CAWSPRQGFFNYGYTF
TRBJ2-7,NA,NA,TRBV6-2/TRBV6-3,TGTGCCAGCAGCGCGTTAGTCGGGTCTCCCTACGAGCAGTACTTC,CASSALVGSPYEQYF
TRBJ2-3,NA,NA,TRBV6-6,TGTGCCAGCAGACACACAGATACGCAGTATTTT,CASRHTDTQYF
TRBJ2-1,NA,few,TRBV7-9,TGTGCCAGCAGCTTACCCAGGGGACGGGCTTGGGGTAATGAGCAGTTCTTC,CASSLPRGRAWGNEQFF
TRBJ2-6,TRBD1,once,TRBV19,TGTGCCAGTAGTACTTGGATGGGACAGACTACCTCTGGGGCCAACGTCCTGACTTTC,CASSTWMGQTTSGANVLTF
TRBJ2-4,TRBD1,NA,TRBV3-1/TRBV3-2,TGTGCCAGCAGTACAGGGGCTAAAAACATTCAGTACTTC,CASSTGAKNIQYF
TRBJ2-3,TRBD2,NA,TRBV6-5,TGTGCCAGCGGGCGCGGGGGGCCTCAGGATACGCAGTATTTT,CASGRGGPQDTQYF
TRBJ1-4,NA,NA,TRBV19,TGTGCCACCAGCGGGGAGGGCTTTTGGGAAAAACTGTTTTTT,CATSGEGFWEKLFF
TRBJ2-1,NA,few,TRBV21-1,TGTGCCAGCAGCAAAGGACTAGAACTGCAGTTCTTC,CASSKGLELQFF
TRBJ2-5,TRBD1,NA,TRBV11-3,TGTGCCAGCAGCGAAACTGACAGGGGGACGGATGAGACCCAGTACTTC,CASSETDRGTDETQYF
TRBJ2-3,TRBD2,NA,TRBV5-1,TGCGCCAGCAGCTTGGAACTAGCGGGAGTTACAGATACGCAGTATTTT,CASSLELAGVTDTQYF
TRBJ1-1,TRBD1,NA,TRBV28,TGTGCCAGCAGTCCTCCGCTGAGGACAGGGGCTAGTGAAGCTTTCTTT,CASSPPLRTGASEAFF
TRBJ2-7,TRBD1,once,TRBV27,TGTGCCAGCAGTTTAAGCTTATTTCAGACAGGGTACGGGCGTTACGAGCAGTACTTC,CASSLSLFQTGYGRYEQYF
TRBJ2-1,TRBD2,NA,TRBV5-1,TGCGCCAGCAGAGCGGGACTAGCGGGAGTTGAGGAGCAGTTCTTC,CASRAGLAGVEEQFF
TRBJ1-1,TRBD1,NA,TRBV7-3,TGTGCCAGCAGCTTTATCCGGGACAGTGAAGCTTTCTTT,CASSFIRDSEAFF
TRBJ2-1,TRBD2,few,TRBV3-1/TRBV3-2,TGTGCCAGCAGCCGGCTAGCGGGAAACAATGAGCAGTTCTTC,CASSRLAGNNEQFF
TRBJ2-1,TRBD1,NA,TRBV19,TGTGCCAGTAGTATCAGACAGGGGCTTTACAATGAGCAGTTCTTC,CASSIRQGLYNEQFF
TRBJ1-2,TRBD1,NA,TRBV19,TGTGCCAGTAGTGTAGACAGGGGGCAAGGAGGCTACACCTTC,CASSVDRGQGGYTF
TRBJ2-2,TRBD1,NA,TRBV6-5,TGTGCCAGCAGGAGGACAGGGCTCACCGGGGAGCTGTTTTTT,CASRRTGLTGELFF
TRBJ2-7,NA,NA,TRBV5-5,TGTGCCAGCAGCTTTACAGGGTCCCCCTACGAGCAGTACTTC,CASSFTGSPYEQYF
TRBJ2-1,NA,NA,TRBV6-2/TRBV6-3,TGTGCCAGCAGTTGGGGCCTTGGGGGGGCCACCGAGCAGTTCTTC,CASSWGLGGATEQFF
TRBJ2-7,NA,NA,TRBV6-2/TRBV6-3,TGTGCCAGCAGTTACGGTATTACAGGGAAAAGCTACGAGCAGTACTTC,CASSYGITGKSYEQYF